This paragraph covers one T cell receptor beta chain sequence. Its antigen is still unknown. In terms of origin and age, donors were healthy Caucasian individuals from Russia aged roughly 6 to 100. From germline, CDR1 is SGHNT and CDR2 YYREEE (reference sequence). This CDR3 region has 15 residues. The second PCR ran roughly 6 to 11 cycles with a sample-barcoded 5' primer and J-beta primers. TCRdb itself ran the 5' RACE reads through MiXCR, one entry per CDR3 protein. The sample gives around 750,000 distinct CDR3 sequences, about 53% of which show up once; about 42% is in the top ten. This sample was included in a study of blood T cells in healthy people across ages. Study findings and constraints: Conclusively comparing naive with antigen-experienced cells was impossible with unsorted PBMCs. No one knew whether donors had CMV, which possibly confounded expanded clonotype changes. Long-lived and aged donors differed, with more naive CD4+ cells and higher diversity in the long-lived.

This chain connects TRBV5-4 to TRBJ2-5; a weak D match, TRBD2 (5 bases). The J call is in doubt because the DNA end fits TRBJ2-7 better. This sequence was found in a man older than 75 in good health. The sample taken for sequencing was blood. In DNA, the CDR3 is TGTGCCAGCAGCTTGACCTCTAGCCCGGGCCACGAGCAGTACTTC. It translates to CASSLTSSPGHEQYF.